These T cell receptor beta chains were read from a single sample in a study of blood T cell repertoires in COVID-19. The repertoire was sequenced with immunoSEQ multiplex PCR; TCRdb's copy has only in-frame clones and lacks some. The sample lists 120,000 to 150,000 clones, about 85% occurring once. Input material: peripheral blood. The receptor set was obtained from a human donor with acute or convalescent COVID-19. The donor label of this sample is uncertain. CDR3s leave out the opening cysteine and the closing phenylalanine or tryptophan.

TRBJ1-3,TRBV7-2,ASSLTNVGNTIY
TRBJ2-3,TRBV30,AWSFDVIAGATQY
TRBJ1-5,TRBV18,ASSPHDLGNQPQH
TRBJ1-1,TRBV21-1,ASSKGALTEAF
TRBJ1-1,TRBV10-3,AIRGTGSEAF
TRBJ1-1,TRBV6-2/TRBV6-3,ASSYQERGWFEAF
TRBJ2-2,TRBV7-2,ASSLGRVRTGELF
TRBJ1-5,TRBV19,ASSKPTEGYNQPQH
TRBJ2-2,TRBV29-1,SVRDRGDTGELF
TRBJ2-5,TRBV6-5,ASSIGRRRQETQY
TRBJ1-2,TRBV28,ASSIPGGATDGYT
TRBJ1-2,TRBV6-4,ASKSGTGGSGYT
TRBJ1-6,TRBV9,ASSVVQFYNSPLH
TRBJ1-5,TRBV16,ASSQAWTGHQPQH
TRBJ1-1,TRBV2,ASSEISGMNTEAF
TRBJ2-2,TRBV4-1,ASSQKTGPGELF
TRBJ1-2,TRBV13,ASSPGQNYGYT
TRBJ2-1,TRBV11-3,ASSLFSGSLNEQF
TRBJ2-7,TRBV7-2,ASSFAGTSVSYEQY
TRBJ2-1,TRBV27,ASGEDIGSYNEQF
TRBJ1-1,TRBV5-1,ASSLLQMNTEAF
TRBJ1-1,TRBV12-5,ASGFATRWGRPEVTEAF
TRBJ1-6,TRBV3-1/TRBV3-2,ASSQDWGDTYNSPLH
TRBJ1-3,TRBV15,ATSRANGQGASGNTIY
TRBJ2-1,TRBV3-1/TRBV3-2,ASSQETGTGWNEQF
TRBJ1-5,TRBV27,ASRLRGNSNQPQH
TRBJ1-2,TRBV12-3/TRBV12-4,ASSYGDRRGYT
TRBJ2-1,TRBV5-6,ASSVGLAVNNEQF
TRBJ2-5,TRBV9,ASSLTPGQQETQY